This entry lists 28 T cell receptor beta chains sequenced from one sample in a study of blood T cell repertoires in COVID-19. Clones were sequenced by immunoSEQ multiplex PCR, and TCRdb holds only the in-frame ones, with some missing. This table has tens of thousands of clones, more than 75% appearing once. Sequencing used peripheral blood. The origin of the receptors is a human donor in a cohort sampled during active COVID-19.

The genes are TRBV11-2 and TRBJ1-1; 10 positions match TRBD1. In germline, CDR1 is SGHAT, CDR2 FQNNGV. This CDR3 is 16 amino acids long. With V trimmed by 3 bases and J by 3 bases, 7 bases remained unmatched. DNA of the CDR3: TGTGCCAGCAGCTTCCCCGGGACAGGGGCGGACACTGAAGCTTTCTTT. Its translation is CASSFPGTGADTEAFF.

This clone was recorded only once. CDR3 loop: CASSEQPTGSGYTF. For the CDR3, the DNA is TGTGCCAGCAGCGAACAACCTACGGGAAGTGGCTACACCTTC. J is TRBJ1-2 and V is TRBV7-2, with D unclear. Per germline, CDR1 SGHTA and CDR2 FQGNSA. The CDR3 extends over 14 amino acids. The V gene lost 5 bases and the J gene lost 7 bases, with 17 bases spanning the gap.

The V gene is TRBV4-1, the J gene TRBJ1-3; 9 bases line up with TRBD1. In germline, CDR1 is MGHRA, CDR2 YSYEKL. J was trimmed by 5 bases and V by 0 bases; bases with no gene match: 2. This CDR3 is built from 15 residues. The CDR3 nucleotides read TGCGCCAGCAGCCAAGAAGGGACAGGGAGAAACACCATATATTTT. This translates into CASSQEGTGRNTIYF.

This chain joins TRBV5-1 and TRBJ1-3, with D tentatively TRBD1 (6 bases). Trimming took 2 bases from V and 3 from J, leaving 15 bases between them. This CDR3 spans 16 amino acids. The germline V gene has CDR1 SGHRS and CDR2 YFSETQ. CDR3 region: CASSFTGLKGGNTIYF. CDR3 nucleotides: TGCGCCAGCAGCTTTACAGGGTTGAAGGGTGGAAACACCATATATTTT.

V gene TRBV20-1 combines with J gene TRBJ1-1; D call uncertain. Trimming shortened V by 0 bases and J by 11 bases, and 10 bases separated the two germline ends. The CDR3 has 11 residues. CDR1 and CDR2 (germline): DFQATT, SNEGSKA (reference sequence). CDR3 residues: CSARDRHRAFF. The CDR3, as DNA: TGCAGTGCTAGAGATCGACATCGGGCTTTCTTT.

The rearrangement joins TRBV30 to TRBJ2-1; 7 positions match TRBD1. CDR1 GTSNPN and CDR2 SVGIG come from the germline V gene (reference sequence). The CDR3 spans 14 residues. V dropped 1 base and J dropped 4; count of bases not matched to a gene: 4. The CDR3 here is CAWSDRGLYNEQFF. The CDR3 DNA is TGTGCCTGGAGTGACAGGGGTCTTTACAATGAGCAGTTCTTC.

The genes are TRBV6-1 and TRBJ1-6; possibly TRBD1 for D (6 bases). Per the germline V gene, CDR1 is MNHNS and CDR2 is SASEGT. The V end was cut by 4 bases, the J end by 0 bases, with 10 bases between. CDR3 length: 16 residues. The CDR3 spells CASSATGSSYNSPLHF. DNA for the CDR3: TGTGCCAGCAGTGCAACAGGGAGCTCCTATAATTCACCCCTCCACTTT.

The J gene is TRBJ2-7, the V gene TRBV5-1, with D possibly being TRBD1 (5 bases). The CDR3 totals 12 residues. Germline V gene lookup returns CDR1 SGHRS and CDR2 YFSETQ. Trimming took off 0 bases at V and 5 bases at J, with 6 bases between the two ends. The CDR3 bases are TGCGCCAGCAGCTTGGGCAGGGACGAGCAGTACTTC. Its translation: CASSLGRDEQYF.

The CDR3 protein is CAATQRSEQFF. As DNA, the CDR3 is TGTGCCGCGACTCAAAGGAGTGAGCAGTTCTTC. V is TRBV19 and J is TRBJ2-1; D is undetermined. CDR3 length: 11 residues. Germline lookup yields CDR1 LNHDA and CDR2 SQIVND (reference sequence). Trimming shortened V by 11 bases and J by 9 bases, and 14 bases separated the two germline ends.

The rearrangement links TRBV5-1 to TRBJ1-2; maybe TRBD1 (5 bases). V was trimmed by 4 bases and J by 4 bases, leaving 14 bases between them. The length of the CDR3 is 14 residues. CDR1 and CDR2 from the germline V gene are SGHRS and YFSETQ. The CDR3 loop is CASSPGGDGYGYTF. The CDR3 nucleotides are TGCGCCAGCAGCCCCGGAGGGGATGGCTATGGCTACACCTTC.

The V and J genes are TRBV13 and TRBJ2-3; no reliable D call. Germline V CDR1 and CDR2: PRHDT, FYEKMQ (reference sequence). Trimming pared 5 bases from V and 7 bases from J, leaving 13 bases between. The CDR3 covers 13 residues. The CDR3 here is CASSLPSQNTQYF. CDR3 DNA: TGTGCCAGCAGCCTCCCCTCCCAGAATACGCAGTATTTT. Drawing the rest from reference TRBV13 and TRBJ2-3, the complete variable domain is AAGVIQSPRHLIKEKRETATLKCYPIPRHDTVYWYQQGPGQDPQFLISFYEKMQSDKGSIPDRFSAQQFSDYHSELNMSSLELGDSALYFCASSLPSQNTQYFGPGTRLTVL.

The CDR3, as DNA: TGTGCCAGCAGCTCGGACAGGTCCCCAACCTACGAGCAGTACTTC. Protein product: CASSSDRSPTYEQYF. The chain has TRBV7-2 and TRBJ2-7, with 7 bases fitting TRBD1. The CDR3 runs 15 residues. Trimming removed 4 bases from V and 2 bases from J; junction bases left unmatched: 8. Germline V gives CDR1 SGHTA, CDR2 FQGNSA.

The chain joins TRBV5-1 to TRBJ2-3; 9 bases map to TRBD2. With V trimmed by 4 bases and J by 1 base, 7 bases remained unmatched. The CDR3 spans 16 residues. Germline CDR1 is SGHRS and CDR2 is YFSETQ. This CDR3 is CASSTQGGGGTDTQYF. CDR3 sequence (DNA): TGCGCCAGCAGCACTCAAGGCGGGGGGGGCACAGATACGCAGTATTTT.

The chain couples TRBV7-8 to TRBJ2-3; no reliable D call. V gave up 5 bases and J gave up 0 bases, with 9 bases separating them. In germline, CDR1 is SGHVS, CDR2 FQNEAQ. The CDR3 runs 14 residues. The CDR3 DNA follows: TGTGCCAGCAGCCCCCTTAGTAGCACAGATACGCAGTATTTT. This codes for CASSPLSSTDTQYF.

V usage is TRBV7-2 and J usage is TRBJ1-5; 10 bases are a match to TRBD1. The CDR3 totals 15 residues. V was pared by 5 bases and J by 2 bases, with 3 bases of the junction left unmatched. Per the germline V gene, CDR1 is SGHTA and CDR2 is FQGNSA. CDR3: CASSTGQGGNQPQHF. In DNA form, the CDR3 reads TGTGCCAGCAGCACCGGACAGGGGGGCAATCAGCCCCAGCATTTT.

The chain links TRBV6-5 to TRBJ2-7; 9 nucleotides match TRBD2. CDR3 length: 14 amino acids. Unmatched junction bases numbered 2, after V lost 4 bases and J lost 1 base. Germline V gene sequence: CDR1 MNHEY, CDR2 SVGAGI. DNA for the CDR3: TGTGCCAGCAGTTGGCTAGCGGGGTCCTACGAGCAGTACTTC. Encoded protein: CASSWLAGSYEQYF.

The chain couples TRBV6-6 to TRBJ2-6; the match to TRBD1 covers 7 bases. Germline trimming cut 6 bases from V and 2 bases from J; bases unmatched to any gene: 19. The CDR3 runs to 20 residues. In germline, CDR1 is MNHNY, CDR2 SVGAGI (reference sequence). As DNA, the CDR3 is TGTGCCAGCAGCAAGCAAATACCCGGGACAGTGACAACTGGGGCCAACGTCCTGACTTTC. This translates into CASSKQIPGTVTTGANVLTF.

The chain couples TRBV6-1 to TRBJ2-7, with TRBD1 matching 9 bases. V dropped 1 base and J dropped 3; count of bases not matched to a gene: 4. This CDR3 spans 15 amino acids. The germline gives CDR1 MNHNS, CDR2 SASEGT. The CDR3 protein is CASSEEPGQGYEQYF. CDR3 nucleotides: TGTGCCAGCAGTGAAGAGCCGGGACAGGGCTACGAGCAGTACTTC.

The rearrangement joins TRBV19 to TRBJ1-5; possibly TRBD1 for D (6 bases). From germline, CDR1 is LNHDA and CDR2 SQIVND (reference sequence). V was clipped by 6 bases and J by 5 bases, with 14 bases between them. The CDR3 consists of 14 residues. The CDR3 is CASSPTNRDQPQHF. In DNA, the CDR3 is TGTGCCAGTAGCCCAACCAACAGGGATCAGCCCCAGCATTTT.

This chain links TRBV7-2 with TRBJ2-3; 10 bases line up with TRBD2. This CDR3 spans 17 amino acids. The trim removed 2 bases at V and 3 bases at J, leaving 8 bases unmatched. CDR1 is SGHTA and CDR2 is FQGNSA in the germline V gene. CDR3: CASSLIAGGWGTDTQYF. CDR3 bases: TGTGCCAGCAGCTTAATAGCGGGGGGATGGGGAACAGATACGCAGTATTTT.

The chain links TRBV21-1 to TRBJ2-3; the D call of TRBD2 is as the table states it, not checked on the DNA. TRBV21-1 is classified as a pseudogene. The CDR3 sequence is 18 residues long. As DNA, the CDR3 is TGTGCCAGCAGCAAAGTTGAACGCCCGGCGGGGGGAGCGGATACGCAGTATTTT. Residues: CASSKVERPAGGADTQYF.

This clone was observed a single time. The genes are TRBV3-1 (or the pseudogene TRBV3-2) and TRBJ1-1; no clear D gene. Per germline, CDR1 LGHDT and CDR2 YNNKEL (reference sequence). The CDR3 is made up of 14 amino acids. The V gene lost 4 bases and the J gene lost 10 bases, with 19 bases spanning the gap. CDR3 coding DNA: TGTGCCAGCAGCCTCGCCATGATAGATTCCGGAGCTTTCTTT. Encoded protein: CASSLAMIDSGAFF.

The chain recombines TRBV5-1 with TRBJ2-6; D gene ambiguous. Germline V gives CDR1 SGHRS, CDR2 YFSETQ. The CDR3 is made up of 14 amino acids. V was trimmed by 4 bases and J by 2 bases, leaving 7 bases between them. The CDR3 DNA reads TGCGCCAGCAGCCAGAATCCTGGGGCCAACGTCCTGACTTTC. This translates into CASSQNPGANVLTF.

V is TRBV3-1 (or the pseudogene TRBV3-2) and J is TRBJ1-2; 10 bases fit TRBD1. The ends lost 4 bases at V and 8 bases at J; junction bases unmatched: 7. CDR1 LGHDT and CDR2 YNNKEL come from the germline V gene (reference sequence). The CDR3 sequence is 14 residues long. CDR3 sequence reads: CASSRRDRGGGYTF. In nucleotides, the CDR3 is TGTGCCAGCAGCCGCCGGGACAGGGGAGGAGGCTACACCTTC.

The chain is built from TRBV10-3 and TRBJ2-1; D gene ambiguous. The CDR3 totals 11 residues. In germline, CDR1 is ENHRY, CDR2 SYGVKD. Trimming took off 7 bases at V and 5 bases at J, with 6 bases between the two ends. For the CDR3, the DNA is TGTGCCATCAACCAGGACAATGAGCAGTTCTTC. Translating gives CAINQDNEQFF.

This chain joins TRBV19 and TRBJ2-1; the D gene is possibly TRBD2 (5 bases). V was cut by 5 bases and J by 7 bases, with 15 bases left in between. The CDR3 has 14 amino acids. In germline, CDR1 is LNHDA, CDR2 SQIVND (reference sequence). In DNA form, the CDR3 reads TGTGCCAGTAGTGGGAGTACTCTCTTGAATGAGCAGTTCTTC. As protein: CASSGSTLLNEQFF. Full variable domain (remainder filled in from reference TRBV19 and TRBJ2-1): DGGITQSPKYLFRKEGQNVTLSCEQNLNHDAMYWYRQDPGQGLRLIYYSQIVNDFQKGDIAEGYSVSREKKESFPLTVTSAQKNPTAFYLCASSGSTLLNEQFFGPGTRLTVL.

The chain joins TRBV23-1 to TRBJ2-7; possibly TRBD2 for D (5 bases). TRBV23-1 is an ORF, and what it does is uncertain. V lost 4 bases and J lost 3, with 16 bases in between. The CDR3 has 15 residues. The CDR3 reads CASSRTLVLYYEQYF. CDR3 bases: TGCGCCAGCAGTCGAACACTAGTCCTCTACTACGAGCAGTACTTC.

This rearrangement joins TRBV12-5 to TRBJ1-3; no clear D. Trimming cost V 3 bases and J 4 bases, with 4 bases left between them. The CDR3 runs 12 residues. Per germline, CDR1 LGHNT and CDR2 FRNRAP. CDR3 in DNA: TGTGCTAGTGGTTTACAGGGAAACACCATATATTTT. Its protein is CASGLQGNTIYF.